This T cell receptor beta chain stems from a study of T cell changes during pregnancy in multiple sclerosis. Method: immunoSEQ multiplex PCR; TCRdb's copy keeps in-frame clones and lacks some. Among roughly 40,000 clones listed, over 75% were seen once. V lost 0 bases, J lost 6 bases, and 2 bases stayed unmatched. The germline V gene encodes CDR1 SGHRS and CDR2 YFSETQ. The CDR3 spans 14 residues. The sequences come from CD4+ T cells from peripheral blood mononuclear cells, collected before pregnancy. The sequence derives from a female donor with multiple sclerosis, enrolled in a pregnancy study. This sequence joins TRBV5-1 and TRBJ2-1; TRBD2 aligns across 8 bases. CDR3 protein: CASSLGSGGNEQFF. CDR3 nucleotides: TGCGCCAGCAGCTTGGGCAGCGGGGGCAATGAGCAGTTCTTC.